This T cell receptor beta chain was identified in a study of regulatory T cells in long-lasting Graves disease. This clonotype was observed a handful of times. Germline V gene lookup returns CDR1 MDHEN and CDR2 SYDVKM. Trimming took off 0 bases at V and 1 base at J, with 10 bases between the two ends. The CDR3 length is 15 residues. Documented time point: newly diagnosed GD, antithyroid drugs for less than 3 months. PBMC-derived RNA was used for the TCR library. Patients came through an endocrinology department, and that department was in Xi'an, China. Combining iRepertoire HTBI primers with Arm-PCR of CDR3 regions, the authors built TCR beta libraries. TCRdb re-called the multiplex PCR reads with MiXCR, one entry per CDR3 protein. Of 360,000 or so distinct CDR3 sequences listed, 16% are singletons. The sample was also linked to a second study, of T cells in Graves' hyperthyroidism and ophthalmopathy. This second study notes: Based on clinical symptoms, serum thyroxine and TRAb, thyroid ultrasound and orbital computed tomography, diagnoses were reached.

The chain joins TRBV28 to TRBJ2-7; maybe TRBD1 (6 bases). This clonotype originated in a man aged 35 to 55 with Graves disease. The sequencing used peripheral blood mononuclear cells (PBMCs), collected at new diagnosis, from a patient treated with antithyroid drugs. CDR3 nucleotide sequence: TGTGCCAGCAGTTTATGGGGGGCGCGTTCCTACGAGCAGTACTTC. Its protein product is CASSLWGARSYEQYF.